These T cell receptor beta chains were read from a single sample in a study of blood T cell repertoires in COVID-19. Clones were read by immunoSEQ multiplex PCR, and TCRdb kept only the in-frame ones, dropping some. This table holds 120,000 to 150,000 clones, 85% found once. Sequencing was carried out using peripheral blood. These receptors all come from a human donor with acute or convalescent COVID-19. The donor label of this sample is uncertain. Both conserved end residues are part of each CDR3.

v_call	j_call	cdr3_aa
TRBV9	TRBJ2-4	CASSVASASGRFGNIQYF
TRBV20-1	TRBJ2-3	CSASIGGSTDTQYF
TRBV3-1/TRBV3-2	TRBJ1-3	CASSQQGGGNTIYF
TRBV5-5	TRBJ2-5	CASSDTSGGETQYF
TRBV15	TRBJ2-7	CATSRDRSGTYEQYF
TRBV5-6	TRBJ1-1	CASSRTLRGSTEAFF
TRBV15	TRBJ2-5	CATSREWTGGEKTQYF
TRBV3-1/TRBV3-2	TRBJ1-1	CASSRGASEAFF
TRBV7-2	TRBJ2-3	CASSLGFTGAIDTQYF
TRBV28	TRBJ2-5	CASSPVGAGQETQYF
TRBV5-6	TRBJ2-5	CASSSRDRGLRETQYF
TRBV5-1	TRBJ2-7	CASSRTGQGAREQYF
TRBV2	TRBJ1-1	CASSLQGMNTEAFF
TRBV7-2	TRBJ2-1	CASSPRLAPYNEQFF
TRBV18	TRBJ2-3	CASSAGLAGGNTQYF
TRBV18	TRBJ2-3	CASSSSSGGGTDTQYF
TRBV27	TRBJ1-4	CASSSTGANEKLFF
TRBV7-6	TRBJ2-2	CASSGGTGRTGELFF
TRBV7-9	TRBJ2-1	CASAKGREGYNEQFF
TRBV3-1/TRBV3-2	TRBJ1-2	CASSQAGTGRGGGYTF
TRBV20-1	TRBJ1-2	CSAREDYGYTF
TRBV4-3	TRBJ2-1	CASSPRRTSGSSYNEQFF
TRBV5-1	TRBJ2-2	CASSLYLAGDNTGELFF
TRBV15	TRBJ1-4	CATSRDQGDTEKLFF
TRBV4-1	TRBJ1-3	CASSHSTRGGNTIYF
TRBV30	TRBJ1-5	CAWSPTGFVSNQPQHF
TRBV7-6	TRBJ2-5	CASGHNRLASETQYF
TRBV2	TRBJ1-1	CASSPLDRVAEAFF